Sequencing of this TCR beta chain was carried out in a study of technical replicates of blood from a handful of donors. This table comes from immunoSEQ multiplex PCR, and its TCRdb copy is limited to in-frame clones, with some not included. The data show some 70,000 clones, about 95% seen once. The V end was cut by 5 bases, the J end by 4 bases, with 11 bases between. Germline V gene data show CDR1 as SEHNR and CDR2 as FQNEAQ (reference sequence). The CDR3 is made up of 13 amino acids. The sequencing sample was made of T cells isolated from PBMCs. This chain connects TRBV7-9 to TRBJ1-2; TRBD1 is a possible D gene (5 bases). This receptor was obtained from a human donor in good health. DNA for the CDR3: TGTGCCAGCAGCCGCGACAGAACCTATGGCTACACCTTC. Its translation is CASSRDRTYGYTF.